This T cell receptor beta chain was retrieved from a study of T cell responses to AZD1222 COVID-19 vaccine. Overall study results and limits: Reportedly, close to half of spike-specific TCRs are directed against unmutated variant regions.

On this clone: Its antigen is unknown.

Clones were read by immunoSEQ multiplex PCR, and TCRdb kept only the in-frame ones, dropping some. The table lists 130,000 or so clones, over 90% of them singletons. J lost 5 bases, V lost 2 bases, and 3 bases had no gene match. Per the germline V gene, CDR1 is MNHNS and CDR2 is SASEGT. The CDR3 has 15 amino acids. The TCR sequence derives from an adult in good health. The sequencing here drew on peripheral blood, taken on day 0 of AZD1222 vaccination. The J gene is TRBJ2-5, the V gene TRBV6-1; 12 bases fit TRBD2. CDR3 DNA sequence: TGTGCCAGCAGTGAAACTAGCGGGGGGTTGGAGACCCAGTACTTC. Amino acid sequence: CASSETSGGLETQYF.